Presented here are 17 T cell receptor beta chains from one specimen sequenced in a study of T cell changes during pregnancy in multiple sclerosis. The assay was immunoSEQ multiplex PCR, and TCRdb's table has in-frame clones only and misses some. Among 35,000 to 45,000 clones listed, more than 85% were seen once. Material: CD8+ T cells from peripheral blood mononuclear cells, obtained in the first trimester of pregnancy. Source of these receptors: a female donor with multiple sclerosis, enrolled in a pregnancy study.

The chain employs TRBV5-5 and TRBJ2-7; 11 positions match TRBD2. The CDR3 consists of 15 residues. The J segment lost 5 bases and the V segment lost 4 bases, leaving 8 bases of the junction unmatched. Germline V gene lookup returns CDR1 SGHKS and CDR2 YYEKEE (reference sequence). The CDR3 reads CASSRIAGGHDEQYF. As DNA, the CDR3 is TGTGCCAGCAGCAGGATAGCGGGGGGGCATGACGAGCAGTACTTC. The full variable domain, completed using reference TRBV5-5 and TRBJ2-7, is DAGVTQSPTHLIKTRGQQVTLRCSPISGHKSVSWYQQVLGQGPQFIFQYYEKEERGRGNFPDRFSARQFPNYSSELNVNALLLGDSALYLCASSRIAGGHDEQYFGPGTRLTVT.

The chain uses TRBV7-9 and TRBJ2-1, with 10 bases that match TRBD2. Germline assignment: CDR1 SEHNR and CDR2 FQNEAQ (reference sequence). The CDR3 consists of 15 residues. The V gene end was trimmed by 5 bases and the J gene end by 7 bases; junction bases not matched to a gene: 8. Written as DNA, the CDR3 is TGTGCCAGCAGCCCGGTAGCGGGGGGAGCAAATGAGCAGTTCTTC. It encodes CASSPVAGGANEQFF.

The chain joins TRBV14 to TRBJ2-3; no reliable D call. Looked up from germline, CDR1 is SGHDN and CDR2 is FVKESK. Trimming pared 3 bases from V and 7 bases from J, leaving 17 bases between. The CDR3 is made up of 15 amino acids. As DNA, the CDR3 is TGTGCCAGCAGCCACCAACCCCCCCCTAGGTATACGCAGTATTTT. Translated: CASSHQPPPRYTQYF.

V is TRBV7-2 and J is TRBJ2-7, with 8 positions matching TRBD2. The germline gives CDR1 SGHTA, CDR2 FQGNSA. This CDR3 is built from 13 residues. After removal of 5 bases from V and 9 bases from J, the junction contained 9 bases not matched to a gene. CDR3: CASSGAGGVRQYF. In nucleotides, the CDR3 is TGTGCCAGCAGCGGGGCGGGAGGCGTACGGCAGTACTTC.

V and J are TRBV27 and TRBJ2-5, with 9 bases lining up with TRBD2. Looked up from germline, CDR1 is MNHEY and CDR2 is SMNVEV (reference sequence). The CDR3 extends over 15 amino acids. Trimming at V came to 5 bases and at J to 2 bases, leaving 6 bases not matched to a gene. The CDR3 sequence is CASSIAGGPQETQYF. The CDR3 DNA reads TGTGCCAGCAGTATCGCGGGGGGGCCTCAAGAGACCCAGTACTTC.

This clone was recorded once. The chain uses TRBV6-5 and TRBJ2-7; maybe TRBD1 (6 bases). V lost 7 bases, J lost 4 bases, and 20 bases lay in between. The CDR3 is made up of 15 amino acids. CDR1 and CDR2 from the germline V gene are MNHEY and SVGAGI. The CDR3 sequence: CASKSGGTGYYEQYF. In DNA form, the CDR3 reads TGTGCCAGCAAAAGTGGCGGAACAGGGTATTACGAGCAGTACTTC.

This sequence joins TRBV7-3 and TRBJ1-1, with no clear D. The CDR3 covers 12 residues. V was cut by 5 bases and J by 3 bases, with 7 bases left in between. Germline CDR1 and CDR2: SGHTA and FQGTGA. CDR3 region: CASSPGDTEAFF. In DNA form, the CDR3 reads TGTGCCAGCAGCCCGGGTGACACTGAAGCTTTCTTT. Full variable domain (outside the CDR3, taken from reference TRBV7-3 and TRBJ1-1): GAGVSQTPSNKVTEKGKYVELRCDPISGHTALYWYRQSLGQGPEFLIYFQGTGAADDSGLPNDRFFAVRPEGSVSTLKIQRTERGDSAVYLCASSPGDTEAFFGQGTRLTVV.

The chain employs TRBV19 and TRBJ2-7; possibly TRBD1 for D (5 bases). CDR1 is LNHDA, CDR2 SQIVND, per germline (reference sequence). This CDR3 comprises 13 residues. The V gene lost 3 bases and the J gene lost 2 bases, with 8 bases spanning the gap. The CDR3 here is CASSIDSTYEQYF. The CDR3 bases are TGTGCCAGTAGTATCGACAGTACCTACGAGCAGTACTTC.

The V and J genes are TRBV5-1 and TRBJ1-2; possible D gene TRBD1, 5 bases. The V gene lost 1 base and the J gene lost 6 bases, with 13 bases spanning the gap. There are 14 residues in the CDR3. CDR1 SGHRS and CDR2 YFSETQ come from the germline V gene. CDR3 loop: CASSLWQGVDGYTF. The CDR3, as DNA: TGCGCCAGCAGCTTGTGGCAAGGGGTTGATGGCTACACCTTC.

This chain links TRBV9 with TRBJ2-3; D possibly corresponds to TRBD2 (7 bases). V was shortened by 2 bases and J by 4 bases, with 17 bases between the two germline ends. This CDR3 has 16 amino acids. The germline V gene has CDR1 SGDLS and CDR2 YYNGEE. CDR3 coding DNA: TGTGCCAGCAGCGTTCCCTGGGGGGGCCGCGCAGATACGCAGTATTTT. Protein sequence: CASSVPWGGRADTQYF.

CDR3 loop: CSVEKLQHYEQYF. Written as DNA, the CDR3 is TGCAGCGTTGAAAAGCTACAGCACTACGAGCAGTACTTC. The V gene is TRBV29-1, the J gene TRBJ2-7, with D hard to call. Trimming removed 2 bases at V and 3 bases at J, with 11 bases between. Germline V gives CDR1 SQVTM, CDR2 ANQGSEA. This CDR3 has 13 residues.

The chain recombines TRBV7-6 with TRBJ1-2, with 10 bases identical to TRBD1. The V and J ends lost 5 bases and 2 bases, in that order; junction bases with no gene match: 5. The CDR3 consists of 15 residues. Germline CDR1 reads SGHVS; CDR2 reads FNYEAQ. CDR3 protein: CASSPGTGVNYGYTF. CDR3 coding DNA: TGTGCCAGCAGCCCCGGGACAGGGGTAAACTATGGCTACACCTTC.

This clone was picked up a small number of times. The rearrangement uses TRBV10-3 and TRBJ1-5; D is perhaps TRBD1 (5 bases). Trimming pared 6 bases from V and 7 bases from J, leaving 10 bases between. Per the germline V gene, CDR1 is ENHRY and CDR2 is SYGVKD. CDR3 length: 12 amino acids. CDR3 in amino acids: CAIRKGNQPQHF. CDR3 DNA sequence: TGTGCCATCAGAAAGGGGAACCAGCCCCAGCATTTT.

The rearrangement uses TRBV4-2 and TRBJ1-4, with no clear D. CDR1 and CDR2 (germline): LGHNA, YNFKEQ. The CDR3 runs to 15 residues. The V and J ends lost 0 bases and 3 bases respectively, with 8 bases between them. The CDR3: CASSQETDPNEKLFF. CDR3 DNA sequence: TGTGCCAGCAGCCAAGAAACAGATCCTAATGAAAAACTGTTTTTT.

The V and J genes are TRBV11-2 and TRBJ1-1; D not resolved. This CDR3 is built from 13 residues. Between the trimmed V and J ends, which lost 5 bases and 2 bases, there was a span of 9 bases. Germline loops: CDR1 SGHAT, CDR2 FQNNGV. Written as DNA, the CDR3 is TGTGCCAGCAGCCCCGAGGGTAACACTGAAGCTTTCTTT. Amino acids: CASSPEGNTEAFF.

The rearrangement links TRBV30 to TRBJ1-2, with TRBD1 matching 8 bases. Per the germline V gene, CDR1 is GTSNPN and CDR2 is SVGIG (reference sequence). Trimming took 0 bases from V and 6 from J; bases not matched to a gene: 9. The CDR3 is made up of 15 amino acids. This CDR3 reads CAWSVQDRVADGYTF. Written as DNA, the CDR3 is TGTGCCTGGAGTGTACAGGACAGGGTGGCCGATGGCTACACCTTC.

In DNA form, the CDR3 reads TGTGCCAGCTCACCACTGGACTCTTTGGGAGAAAAACTGTTTTTT. This codes for CASSPLDSLGEKLFF. J is TRBJ1-4 and V is TRBV18, with D hard to call. Trimming shortened V by 1 base and J by 8 bases, and 14 bases separated the two germline ends. This CDR3 is 15 amino acids long. Looked up from germline, CDR1 is KGHSH and CDR2 is LQKENI.